The clone carrying this TCR beta chain was detected only a few times. Antigen: not known. Purity (above 98%) was reached by all sorted populations. These data belong to a study of beta chain features in type 1 diabetes. Notes on the study in general: The study left unresolved whether HLA type influences TCRB rearrangement. Type 1 diabetes patients had moderately but significantly shorter TCRB CDR3s in all four CD4+ subsets.

The whole isolated RNA underwent reverse transcription, so sequencing captured expressed TCRB transcripts. Sequencing used immunoSEQ multiplex PCR; TCRdb keeps in-frame clones, though not all of them. Here the sample spans about half a million clones, about an eighth being singletons. The V gene's germline CDR1 is SEHNR and CDR2 FQNEAQ (reference sequence). This CDR3 spans 16 amino acids. V dropped 6 bases and J dropped 0; count of bases not matched to a gene: 8. The specimen was naive CD4+ T cells from blood. The chain links TRBV7-9 to TRBJ2-1; 7 bases line up with TRBD1. The source of this sequence is a woman aged 18-29 years in good health. CDR3 nucleotides: TGTGCCAGCAGAAGGGACAGTCGAAGCTCCTACAATGAGCAGTTCTTC. Translation gives CASRRDSRSSYNEQFF.